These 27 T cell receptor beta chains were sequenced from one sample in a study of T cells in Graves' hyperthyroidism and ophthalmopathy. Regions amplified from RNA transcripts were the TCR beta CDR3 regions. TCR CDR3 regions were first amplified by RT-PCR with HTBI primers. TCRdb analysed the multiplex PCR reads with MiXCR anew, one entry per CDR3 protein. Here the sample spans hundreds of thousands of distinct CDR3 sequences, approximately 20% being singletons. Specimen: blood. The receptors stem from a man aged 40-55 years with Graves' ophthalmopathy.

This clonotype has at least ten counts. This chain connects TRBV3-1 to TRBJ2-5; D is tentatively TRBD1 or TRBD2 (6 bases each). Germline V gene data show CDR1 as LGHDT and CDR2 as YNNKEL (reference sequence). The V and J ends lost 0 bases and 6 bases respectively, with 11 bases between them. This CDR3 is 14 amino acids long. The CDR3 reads CASSQDKGGKTQYF. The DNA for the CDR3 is TGTGCCAGCAGCCAAGATAAAGGGGGGAAGACCCAGTACTTC.

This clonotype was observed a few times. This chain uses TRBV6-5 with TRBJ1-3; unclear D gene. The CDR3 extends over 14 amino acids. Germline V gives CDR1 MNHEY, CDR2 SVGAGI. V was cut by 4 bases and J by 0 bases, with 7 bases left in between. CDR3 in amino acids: CASSFRLSGNTIYF. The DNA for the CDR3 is TGTGCCAGCAGTTTCAGGCTCTCTGGAAACACCATATATTTT.

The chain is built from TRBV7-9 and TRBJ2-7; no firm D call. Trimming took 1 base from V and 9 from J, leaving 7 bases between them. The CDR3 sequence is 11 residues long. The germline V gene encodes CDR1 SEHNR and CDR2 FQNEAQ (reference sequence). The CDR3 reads CASSLGGWQYF. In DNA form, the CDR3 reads TGTGCCAGCAGCTTAGGGGGTTGGCAGTACTTC.

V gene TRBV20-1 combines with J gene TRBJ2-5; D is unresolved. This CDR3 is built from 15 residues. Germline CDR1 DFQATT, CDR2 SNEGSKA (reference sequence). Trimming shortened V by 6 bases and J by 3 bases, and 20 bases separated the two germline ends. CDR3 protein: CSANSPAPGKETQYF. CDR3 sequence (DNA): TGCAGTGCCAACTCTCCGGCCCCGGGCAAAGAGACCCAGTACTTC.

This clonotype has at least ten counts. CDR3 in amino acids: CASKGQVNTEAFF. Written as DNA, the CDR3 is TGTGCCAGCAAGGGACAGGTCAACACTGAAGCTTTCTTT. J is TRBJ1-1 and V is TRBV27; 8 nucleotides agree with TRBD1. Germline V CDR1 and CDR2: MNHEY, SMNVEV (reference sequence). The CDR3 spans 13 residues. The ends lost 7 bases at V and 2 bases at J; junction bases unmatched: 3.

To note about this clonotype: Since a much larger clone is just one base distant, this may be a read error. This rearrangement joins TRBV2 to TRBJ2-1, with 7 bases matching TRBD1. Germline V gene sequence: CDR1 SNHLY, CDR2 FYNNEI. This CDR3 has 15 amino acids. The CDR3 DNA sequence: TGTGCCAGCAGTGAAAACAGGGGAAGGAACAATGAGCAGTCCTTC. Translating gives CASSENRGRNNEQSF.

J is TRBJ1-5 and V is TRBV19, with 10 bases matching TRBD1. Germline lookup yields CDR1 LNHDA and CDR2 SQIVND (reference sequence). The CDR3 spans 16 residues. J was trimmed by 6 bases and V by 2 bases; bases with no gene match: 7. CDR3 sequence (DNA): TGTGCCAGTAGTATAAGCGGACAGGGGGTTGGTCAGCCCCAGCATTTT. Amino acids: CASSISGQGVGQPQHF.

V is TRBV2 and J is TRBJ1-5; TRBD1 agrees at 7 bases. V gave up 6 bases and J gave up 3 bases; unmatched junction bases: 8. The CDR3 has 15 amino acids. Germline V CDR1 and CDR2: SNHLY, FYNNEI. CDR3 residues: CASRTGQNPNQPQHF. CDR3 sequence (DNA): TGTGCCAGCAGAACGGGACAGAACCCCAATCAGCCCCAGCATTTT.

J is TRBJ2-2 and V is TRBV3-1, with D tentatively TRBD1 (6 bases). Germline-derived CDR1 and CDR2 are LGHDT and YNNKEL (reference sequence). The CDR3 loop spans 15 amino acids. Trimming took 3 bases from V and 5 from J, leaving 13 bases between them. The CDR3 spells CASSQADRRTGELFF. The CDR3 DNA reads TGTGCCAGCAGCCAGGCAGACAGGAGAACCGGGGAGCTGTTTTTT.

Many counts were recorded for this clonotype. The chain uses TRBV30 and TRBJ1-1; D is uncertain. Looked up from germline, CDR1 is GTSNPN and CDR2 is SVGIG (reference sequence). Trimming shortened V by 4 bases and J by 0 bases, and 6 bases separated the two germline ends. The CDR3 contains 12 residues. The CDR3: CAWTGMNTEAFF. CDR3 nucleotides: TGTGCCTGGACGGGGATGAACACTGAAGCTTTCTTT. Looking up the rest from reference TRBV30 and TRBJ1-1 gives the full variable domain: SQTIHQWPATLVQPVGSPLSLECTVEGTSNPNLYWYRQAAGRGLQLLFYSVGIGQISSEVPQNLSASRPQDRQFILSSKKLLLSDSGFYLCAWTGMNTEAFFGQGTRLTVV.

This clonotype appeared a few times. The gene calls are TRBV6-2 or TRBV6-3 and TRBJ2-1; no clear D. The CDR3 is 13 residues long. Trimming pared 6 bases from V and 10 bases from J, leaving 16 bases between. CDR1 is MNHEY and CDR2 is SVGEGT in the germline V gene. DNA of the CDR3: TGTGCCAGCAGCCTCGACATATATAGCGAGCAGTTCTTC. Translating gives CASSLDIYSEQFF.

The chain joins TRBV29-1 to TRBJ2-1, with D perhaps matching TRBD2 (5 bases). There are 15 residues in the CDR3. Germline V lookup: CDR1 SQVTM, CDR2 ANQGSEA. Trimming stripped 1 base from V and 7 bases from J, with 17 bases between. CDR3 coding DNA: TGCAGCGTTGAAGGATCCGGGAAGGTGAGGAATGAGCAGTTCTTC. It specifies CSVEGSGKVRNEQFF.

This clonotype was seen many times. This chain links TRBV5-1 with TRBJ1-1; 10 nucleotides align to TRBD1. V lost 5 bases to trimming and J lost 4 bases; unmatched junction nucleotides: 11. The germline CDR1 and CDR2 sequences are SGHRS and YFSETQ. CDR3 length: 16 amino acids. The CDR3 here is CASRGTLGTGVTEAFF. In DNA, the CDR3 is TGCGCCAGCAGAGGTACACTCGGGACAGGGGTCACTGAAGCTTTCTTT.

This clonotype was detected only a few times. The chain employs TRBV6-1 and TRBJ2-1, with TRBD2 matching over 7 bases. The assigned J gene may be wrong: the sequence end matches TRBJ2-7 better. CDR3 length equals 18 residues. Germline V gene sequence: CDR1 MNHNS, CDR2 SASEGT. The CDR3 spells CASKMRFSGPLSYNEQYF. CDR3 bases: TGTGCCAGCAAAATGAGGTTTAGCGGGCCCCTATCCTACAATGAGCAGTACTTC.

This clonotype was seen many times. This CDR3 reads CSAREGWTEAFF. The CDR3 DNA follows: TGCAGTGCTAGAGAAGGGTGGACTGAAGCTTTCTTT. The V call is TRBV20-1, the J call TRBJ1-1; no reliable D call. This CDR3 is built from 12 residues. CDR1 and CDR2 from the germline V gene are DFQATT and SNEGSKA (reference sequence). Trimming removed 0 bases from V and 5 bases from J, with 7 bases in between.

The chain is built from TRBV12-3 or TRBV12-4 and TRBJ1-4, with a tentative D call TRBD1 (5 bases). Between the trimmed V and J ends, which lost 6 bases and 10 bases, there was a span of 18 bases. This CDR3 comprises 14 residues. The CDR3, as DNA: TGTGCCAGCAGACTCAGGGAAGGGAGCGGAAAACTGTTTTTT. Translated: CASRLREGSGKLFF.

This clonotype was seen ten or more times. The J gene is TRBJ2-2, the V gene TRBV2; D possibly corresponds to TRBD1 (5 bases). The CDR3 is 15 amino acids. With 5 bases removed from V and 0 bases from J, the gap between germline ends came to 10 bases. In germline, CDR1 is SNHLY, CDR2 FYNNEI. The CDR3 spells CASSRQIANTGELFF. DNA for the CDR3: TGTGCCAGCAGTCGACAGATAGCGAACACCGGGGAGCTGTTTTTT.

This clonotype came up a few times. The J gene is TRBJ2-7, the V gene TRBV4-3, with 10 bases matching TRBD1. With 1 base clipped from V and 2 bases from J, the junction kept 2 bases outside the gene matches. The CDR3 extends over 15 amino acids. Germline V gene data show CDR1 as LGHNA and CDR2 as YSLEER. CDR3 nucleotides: TGCGCCAGCAGCCAAGGACAGGGGGCGACCTACGAGCAGTACTTC. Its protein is CASSQGQGATYEQYF.

The CDR3 nucleotides read TGTGCCATCAGTGACAGGGACGAGTCCTACGAGCAGTACTTC. This encodes CAISDRDESYEQYF. The gene calls are TRBV10-3 and TRBJ2-7; D is tentatively TRBD1 or TRBD2 (5 bases each). The CDR3 consists of 14 residues. The germline V gene encodes CDR1 ENHRY and CDR2 SYGVKD. Trimming removed 3 bases at V and 1 base at J, with 10 bases between.

In DNA form, the CDR3 reads TGTGCCAGCAGTCCGGGGGTGCTCGGGGCAGATACGCAGTATTTT. Its translation: CASSPGVLGADTQYF. The chain couples TRBV12-3 or TRBV12-4 to TRBJ2-3; possibly TRBD2 for D (6 bases). The V gene lost 5 bases and the J gene lost 4 bases, with 16 bases spanning the gap. The CDR3 totals 15 residues.

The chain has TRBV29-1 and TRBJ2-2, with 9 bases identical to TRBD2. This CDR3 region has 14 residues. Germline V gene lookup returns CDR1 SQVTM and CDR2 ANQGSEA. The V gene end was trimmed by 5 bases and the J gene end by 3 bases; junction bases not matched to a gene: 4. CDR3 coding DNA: TGCAGCGTTTATAGCGGGAGTTACACCGGGGAGCTGTTTTTT. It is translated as CSVYSGSYTGELFF.

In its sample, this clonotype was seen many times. Here the CDR3 DNA reads TGTGCCAGCAGCTTAGAGAACAGCCGATCCTACGAGCAGTACTTC. It is translated as CASSLENSRSYEQYF. The V gene is TRBV11-2, the J gene TRBJ2-7; no reliable D call. V was trimmed by 0 bases and J by 1 base, leaving 10 bases between them. Germline V gene data show CDR1 as SGHAT and CDR2 as FQNNGV. This CDR3 region has 15 residues.

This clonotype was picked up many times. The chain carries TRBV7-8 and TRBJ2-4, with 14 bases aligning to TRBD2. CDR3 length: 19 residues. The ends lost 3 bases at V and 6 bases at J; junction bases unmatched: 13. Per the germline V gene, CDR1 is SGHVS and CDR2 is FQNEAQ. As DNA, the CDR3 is TGTGCCAGCAGCTTTAGGGGACTAGCGGGAGTTGGTGGTGGAAACATTCAGTACTTC. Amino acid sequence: CASSFRGLAGVGGGNIQYF.

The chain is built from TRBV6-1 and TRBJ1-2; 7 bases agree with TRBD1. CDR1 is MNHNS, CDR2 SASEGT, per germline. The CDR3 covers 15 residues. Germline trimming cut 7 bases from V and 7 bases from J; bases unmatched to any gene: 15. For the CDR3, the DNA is TGTGCCAGCACCGAAACGGACAGGTTTCTCAGTGGCTACACCTTC. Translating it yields CASTETDRFLSGYTF.

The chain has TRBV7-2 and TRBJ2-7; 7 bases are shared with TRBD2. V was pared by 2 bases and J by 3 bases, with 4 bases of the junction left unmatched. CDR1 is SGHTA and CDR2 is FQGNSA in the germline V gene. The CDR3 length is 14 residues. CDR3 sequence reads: CASSLMREYYEQYF. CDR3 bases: TGTGCCAGCAGCTTAATGCGGGAGTACTACGAGCAGTACTTC.

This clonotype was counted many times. CDR3 sequence reads: CASSLPGPGNTEAFF. The CDR3 DNA follows: TGTGCCAGCAGTTTACCGGGGCCGGGGAACACTGAAGCTTTCTTT. V and J are TRBV28 and TRBJ1-1; tentatively, D is TRBD1 (5 bases). V gave up 2 bases and J gave up 1 base, with 11 bases separating them. Germline assignment: CDR1 MDHEN and CDR2 SYDVKM. The CDR3 loop spans 15 amino acids.

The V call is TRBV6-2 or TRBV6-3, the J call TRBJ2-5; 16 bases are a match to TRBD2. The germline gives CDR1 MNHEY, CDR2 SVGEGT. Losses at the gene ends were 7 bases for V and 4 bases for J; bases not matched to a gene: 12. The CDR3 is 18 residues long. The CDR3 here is CASNTPGLAGGQRETQYF. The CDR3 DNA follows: TGTGCCAGCAATACACCGGGACTAGCGGGGGGGCAACGAGAGACCCAGTACTTC.